The 2 T cell receptor beta chains in this list originate from one sample, sequenced in a study of CD8+CD57+ T cells in acquired aplastic anemia. For CDR3 and TCR beta VDJ profiling, genomic DNA was the template used. TCRdb processed the reads anew with MiXCR; each CDR3 protein has one entry. The sample lists around 200,000 distinct CDR3 sequences, approximately 48% occurring once. Only patients with CD8+CD57+ cell expansion on flow cytometry were chosen for sequencing. Sequencing used sorted CD4+, CD8+, or CD8+CD57+ T cells (not recorded which) from PBMCs. These receptors were obtained from a human donor with aplastic anemia.

The chain combines TRBV5-1 with TRBJ2-3; 7 bases line up with TRBD2. The CDR3 loop spans 16 amino acids. Unmatched junction bases numbered 6, after V lost 1 base and J lost 1 base. Germline assignment: CDR1 SGHRS and CDR2 YFSETQ. The CDR3 nucleotides are TGCGCCAGCAGCTTGTTTTTGGGGGGGGGCACAGATACGCAGTATTTT. Its translation is CASSLFLGGGTDTQYF.

The rearrangement joins TRBV3-1 to TRBJ2-5, with 13 bases that match TRBD2. V shed 1 base and J 5 bases; nucleotides not matched to a gene: 7. Germline V gene sequence: CDR1 LGHDT, CDR2 YNNKEL (reference sequence). The CDR3 has 17 amino acids. DNA for the CDR3: TGTGCCAGCAGCCAAGTGACTAGCGGGGGGCCGCAGGAGACCCAGTACTTC. This encodes CASSQVTSGGPQETQYF.